The source of this TCR beta chain is a study of blood T cells in healthy people across ages. Trimming removed 4 bases at V and 7 bases at J, with 17 bases between. From germline, CDR1 is SGDLS and CDR2 YYNGEE. The CDR3 spans 14 residues. Using a J-beta primer mix together with a sample-barcoded 5' primer, a second PCR was run for roughly 6 to 12 cycles. TCRdb processed the 5' RACE reads anew with MiXCR; each CDR3 protein has one entry. Among 1.5 million to 2 million distinct CDR3 sequences listed, about 50% were seen once. Every donor gave ten milliliters of peripheral blood. Each sample provided at least 5 micrograms of extracted total RNA.

The TCR was taken from a woman in her 40s in good health. The chain has TRBV9 and TRBJ1-2; D is perhaps TRBD1 (6 bases). Sequenced sample: blood. In nucleotides, the CDR3 is TGTGCCAGCAGCACCGGAGGACAGATGGGTGGCTACACCTTC. Protein: CASSTGGQMGGYTF.